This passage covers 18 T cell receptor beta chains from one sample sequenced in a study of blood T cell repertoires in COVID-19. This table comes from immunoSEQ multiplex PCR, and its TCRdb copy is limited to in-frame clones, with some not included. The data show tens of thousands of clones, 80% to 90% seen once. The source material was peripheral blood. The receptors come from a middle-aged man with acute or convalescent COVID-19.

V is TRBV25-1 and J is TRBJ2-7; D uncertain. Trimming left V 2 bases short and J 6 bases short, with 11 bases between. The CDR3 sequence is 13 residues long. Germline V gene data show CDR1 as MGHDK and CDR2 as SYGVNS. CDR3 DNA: TGTGCCAGCAGTGAAGTGGGCAAACGCGAGCAGTACTTC. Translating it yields CASSEVGKREQYF.

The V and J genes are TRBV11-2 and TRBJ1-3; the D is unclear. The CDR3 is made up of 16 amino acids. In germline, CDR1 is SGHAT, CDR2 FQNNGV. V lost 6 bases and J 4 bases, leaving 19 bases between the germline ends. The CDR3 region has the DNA TGTGCCAGCAGTTTCCGTCCTCCAGGTACCGGAAACACCATATATTTT. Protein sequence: CASSFRPPGTGNTIYF. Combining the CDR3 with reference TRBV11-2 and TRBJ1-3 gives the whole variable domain EAGVAQSPRYKIIEKRQSVAFWCNPISGHATLYWYQQILGQGPKLLIQFQNNGVVDDSQLPKDRFSAERLKGVDSTLKIQPAKLEDSAVYLCASSFRPPGTGNTIYFGEGSWLTVV.

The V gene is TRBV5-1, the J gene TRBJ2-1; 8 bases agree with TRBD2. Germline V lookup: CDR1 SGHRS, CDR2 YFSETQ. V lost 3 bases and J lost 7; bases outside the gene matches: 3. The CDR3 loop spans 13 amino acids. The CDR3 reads CASSWGGGNEQFF. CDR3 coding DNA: TGCGCCAGCAGCTGGGGCGGGGGGAATGAGCAGTTCTTC.

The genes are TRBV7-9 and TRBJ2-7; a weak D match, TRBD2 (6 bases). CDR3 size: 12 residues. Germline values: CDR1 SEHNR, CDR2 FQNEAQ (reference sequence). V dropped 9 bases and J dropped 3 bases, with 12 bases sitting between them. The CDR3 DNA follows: TGTGCCAGTGGGAGCGGGTTCTACGAGCAGTACTTC. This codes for CASGSGFYEQYF.

CDR3 amino acids: CASSLANMVLHEQYF. CDR3 sequence (DNA): TGTGCCAGCAGCTTGGCCAATATGGTACTCCACGAGCAGTACTTC. The chain links TRBV5-4 to TRBJ2-7; D is unresolved. Trimming took 0 bases from V and 5 from J, leaving 15 bases between them. The CDR3 is made up of 15 amino acids. The germline gives CDR1 SGHNT, CDR2 YYREEE (reference sequence). Drawing the rest from reference TRBV5-4 and TRBJ2-7, the complete variable domain is ETGVTQSPTHLIKTRGQQVTLRCSSQSGHNTVSWYQQALGQGPQFIFQYYREEENGRGNFPPRFSGLQFPNYSSELNVNALELDDSALYLCASSLANMVLHEQYFGPGTRLTVT.

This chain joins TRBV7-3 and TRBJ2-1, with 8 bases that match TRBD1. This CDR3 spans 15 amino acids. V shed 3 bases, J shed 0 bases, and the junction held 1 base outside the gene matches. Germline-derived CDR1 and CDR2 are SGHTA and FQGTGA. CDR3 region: CASSFGQGSYNEQFF. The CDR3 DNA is TGTGCCAGCAGCTTTGGACAGGGCTCCTACAATGAGCAGTTCTTC.

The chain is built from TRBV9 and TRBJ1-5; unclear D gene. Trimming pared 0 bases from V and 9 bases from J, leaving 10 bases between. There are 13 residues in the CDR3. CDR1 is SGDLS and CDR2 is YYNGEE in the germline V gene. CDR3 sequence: CASSVAGEGPQHF. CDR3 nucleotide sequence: TGTGCCAGCAGCGTAGCCGGCGAGGGGCCCCAGCATTTT.

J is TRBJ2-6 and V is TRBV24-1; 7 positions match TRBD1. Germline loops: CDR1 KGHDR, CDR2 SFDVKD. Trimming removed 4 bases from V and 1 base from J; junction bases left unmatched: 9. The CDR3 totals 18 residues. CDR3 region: CATSEGRTGFSGANVLTF. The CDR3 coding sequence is TGTGCCACCAGTGAGGGCCGGACAGGATTTTCTGGGGCCAACGTCCTGACTTTC.

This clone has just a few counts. CDR3 sequence: CASSDRQAGGYTF. In DNA, the CDR3 is TGTGCCAGCAGTGACCGACAGGCGGGTGGCTACACCTTC. The V call is TRBV6-1, the J call TRBJ1-2; D is perhaps TRBD1 (6 bases). Germline V gives CDR1 MNHNS, CDR2 SASEGT. The CDR3 is 13 amino acids. V was trimmed by 3 bases and J by 7 bases, leaving 12 bases between them.

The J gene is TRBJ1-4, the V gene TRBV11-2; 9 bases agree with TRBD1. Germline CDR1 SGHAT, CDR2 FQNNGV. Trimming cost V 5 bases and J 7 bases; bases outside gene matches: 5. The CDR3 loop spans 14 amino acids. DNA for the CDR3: TGTGCCAGCAGCCCCGGGACAGGGAGTGAAAAACTGTTTTTT. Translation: CASSPGTGSEKLFF.

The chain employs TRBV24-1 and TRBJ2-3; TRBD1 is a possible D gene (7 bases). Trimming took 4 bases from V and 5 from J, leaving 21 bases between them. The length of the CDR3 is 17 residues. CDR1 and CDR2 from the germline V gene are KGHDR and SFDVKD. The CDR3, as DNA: TGTGCCACCAGTGACCCCGGGAGAGGACAGGCCCAAGATACGCAGTATTTT. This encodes CATSDPGRGQAQDTQYF.

Written as DNA, the CDR3 is TGTGCCAGCAGCTTTTTACTCGGGACACCCGAGCAGTTCTTC. This encodes CASSFLLGTPEQFF. V is TRBV11-2 and J is TRBJ2-1; D may be TRBD1 (6 bases). The CDR3 sequence is 14 residues long. Trimming stripped 3 bases from V and 10 bases from J, with 16 bases between. In germline, CDR1 is SGHAT, CDR2 FQNNGV.

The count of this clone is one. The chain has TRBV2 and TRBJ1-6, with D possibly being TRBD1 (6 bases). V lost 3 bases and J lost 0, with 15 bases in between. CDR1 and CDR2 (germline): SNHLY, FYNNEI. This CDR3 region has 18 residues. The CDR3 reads CASSDQTGASSYNSPLHF. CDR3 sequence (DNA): TGTGCCAGCAGTGACCAGACAGGCGCGAGCTCCTATAATTCACCCCTCCACTTT.

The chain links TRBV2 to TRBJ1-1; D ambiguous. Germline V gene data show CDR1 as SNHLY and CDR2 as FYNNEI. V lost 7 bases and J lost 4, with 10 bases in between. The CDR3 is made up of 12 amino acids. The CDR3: CASTGEGTEAFF. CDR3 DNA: TGTGCCAGCACTGGGGAGGGCACTGAAGCTTTCTTT.

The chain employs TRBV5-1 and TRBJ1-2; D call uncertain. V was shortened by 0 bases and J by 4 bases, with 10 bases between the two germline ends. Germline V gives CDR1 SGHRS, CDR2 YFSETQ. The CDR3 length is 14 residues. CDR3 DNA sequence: TGCGCCAGCAGCTTGGGGCAGGCTCTCTATGGCTACACCTTC. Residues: CASSLGQALYGYTF.

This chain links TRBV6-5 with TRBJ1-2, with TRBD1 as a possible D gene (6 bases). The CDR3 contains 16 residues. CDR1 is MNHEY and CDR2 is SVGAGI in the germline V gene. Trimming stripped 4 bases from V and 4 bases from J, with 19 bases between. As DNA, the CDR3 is TGTGCCAGCAGTTCCACCCAACCGGACAGTAGCTATGGCTACACCTTC. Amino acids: CASSSTQPDSSYGYTF.

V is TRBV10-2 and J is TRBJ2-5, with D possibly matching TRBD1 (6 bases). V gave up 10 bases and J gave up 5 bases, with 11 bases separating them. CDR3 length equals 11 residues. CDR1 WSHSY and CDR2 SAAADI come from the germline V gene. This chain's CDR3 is CATQRGETQYF. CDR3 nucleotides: TGCGCCACCCAAAGGGGGGAGACCCAGTACTTC.

CDR3 in amino acids: CASSETSAAASLYSGYTF. DNA for the CDR3: TGTGCCAGCAGCGAAACCTCGGCCGCGGCCAGCCTCTATAGTGGCTACACCTTC. This chain joins TRBV6-1 and TRBJ1-2; D is uncertain. V was shortened by 6 bases and J by 7 bases, with 30 bases between the two germline ends. This CDR3 has 18 amino acids. Germline V gives CDR1 MNHNS, CDR2 SASEGT.